This T cell receptor beta chain is drawn from a study of response to subunit inactivated influenza vaccine. TCRdb redid the calling of the RT-PCR reads with MiXCR, one entry per CDR3 protein. The sample has about 650,000 distinct CDR3 sequences, 13% to 15% seen once. V was cut by 1 base and J by 1 base, with 8 bases left in between. CDR1 SGHTA and CDR2 FQGNSA come from the germline V gene. This CDR3 is 14 amino acids long. Comment on this clonotype: The antigen remains unidentified.

Study-wide findings and caveats: Authors suggested each seasonal flu vaccination may recruit only limited numbers of new T cells.

This TCR derives from a man aged 50 to 59 who received an inactivated influenza vaccine. The rearrangement uses TRBV7-2 and TRBJ2-7; D is uncertain. The specimen was PBMCs from blood, collected 14 to 15 days before vaccination. CDR3 bases: TGTGCCAGCAGCTTAGGTTGGGAATCCTACGAGCAGTACTTC. Translating it yields CASSLGWESYEQYF.